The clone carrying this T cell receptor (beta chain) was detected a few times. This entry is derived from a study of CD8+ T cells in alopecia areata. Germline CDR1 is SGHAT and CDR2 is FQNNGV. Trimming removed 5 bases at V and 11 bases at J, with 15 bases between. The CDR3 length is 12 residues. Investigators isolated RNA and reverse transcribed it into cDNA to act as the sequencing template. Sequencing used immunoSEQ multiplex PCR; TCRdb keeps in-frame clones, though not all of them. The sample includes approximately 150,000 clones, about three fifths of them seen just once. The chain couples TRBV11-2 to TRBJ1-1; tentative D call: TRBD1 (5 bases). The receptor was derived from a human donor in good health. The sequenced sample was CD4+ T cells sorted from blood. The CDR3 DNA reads TGTGCCAGCAGCAGTATCGGGACGGTGGCTTTCTTT. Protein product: CASSSIGTVAFF.